This T cell receptor (beta chain) was recovered during a study of T cell repertoires in cytomegalovirus infection. To note about this clonotype: Its antigen is unidentified.

Each CDR3 protein gets one entry after TCRdb re-called the reads with MiXCR. The top ten clones hold 13% of a sample with about 400,000 distinct CDR3 sequences, approximately 30% of them seen once. This CDR3 spans 16 amino acids. V shed 0 bases, J shed 6 bases, and the junction held 8 bases outside the gene matches. Looked up from germline, CDR1 is LGHDT and CDR2 is YNNKEL (reference sequence). V usage is TRBV3-1 and J usage is TRBJ2-1; TRBD2 matches at 7 bases. The TCR comes from a human donor in good health (CMV status not recorded). Some clones in this sample may be carry-over from other donors' samples. The source was cultured PBMCs, collected from culture after CMV antigen stimulation. CDR3 in DNA: TGTGCCAGCAGCCAAGATCCGGGACTAAGCGGCAATGAGCAGTTCTTC. Translating it yields CASSQDPGLSGNEQFF.